The entry below gives a single T cell receptor beta chain sequence along with its context. As yet, its antigen is unknown. The source of the sample is a study of OX40 agonist ivuxolimab in advanced cancers. Study summary: An agonistic human IgG2 monoclonal antibody against OX40 (CD134) was given. Three patients had partial responses: one hepatocellular carcinoma, two cutaneous melanoma. Study-wide points: Antigen specificity was not determined for the expanded peripheral T cells. Expanded clones belonging to CD8+ T cells outnumbered, on average, those of CD4+.

Germline values: CDR1 MGHRA, CDR2 YSYEKL. This CDR3 has 15 residues. V was pared by 5 bases and J by 6 bases, with 20 bases between. TCRdb's copy holds only in-frame clones and misses some; the assay was immunoSEQ multiplex PCR. Here the sample spans some 86,000 clones, about 86% being singletons. This TCR was sampled from an adult with an advanced solid tumor such as melanoma, head and neck, liver or kidney cancer. This rearrangement joins TRBV4-1 to TRBJ2-7, with D uncertain. Sample: CD4+ or CD8+ T cells sorted from blood, taken in a trial of the OX40 agonist ivuxolimab. In DNA form, the CDR3 reads TGCGCCAGCAGCTTCTCTTGGGAAGGTGCTGTCGAGCAGTACTTC. Translation gives CASSFSWEGAVEQYF.